A selection of T cell receptor beta chains follows, all from one sample in a study of blood T cell repertoires in COVID-19. Clones were read by immunoSEQ multiplex PCR, and TCRdb kept only the in-frame ones, dropping some. Of approximately 150,000 clones in the sample, more than 75% were seen once. The sample taken for sequencing was peripheral blood. The source of these receptors is a woman aged 70-85 years with acute or convalescent COVID-19. Both conserved end residues are part of each CDR3. Fields, in order: CDR3 length, V gene, clone size, D gene, J gene, CDR3 protein, CDR3 DNA. A D gene is named only where the DNA matches it firmly. Size is stated for part of the rows, as once, few or many counts, or as a class when the clone is expanded.

12	TRBV20-1	few	.	TRBJ1-1	CSASIFGFEAFF	TGCAGTGCTAGTATCTTCGGTTTTGAAGCTTTCTTT
15	TRBV4-3	.	.	TRBJ1-1	CASSQPHQGITEAFF	TGCGCCAGCAGCCAACCACATCAGGGAATCACTGAAGCTTTCTTT
13	TRBV6-2/TRBV6-3	.	.	TRBJ1-1	CASSYGPATEAFF	TGTGCCAGCAGTTACGGGCCAGCCACTGAAGCTTTCTTT
15	TRBV5-1	.	.	TRBJ2-1	CASSLASGSYNEQFF	TGCGCCAGCAGCTTAGCGTCGGGCTCCTACAATGAGCAGTTCTTC
14	TRBV30	.	TRBD1	TRBJ1-5	CAGDRGPGNGPQHF	TGTGCCGGGGACAGGGGGCCCGGGAATGGGCCCCAGCATTTT
15	TRBV6-5	.	TRBD1	TRBJ2-6	CASSRDSSGANVLTF	TGTGCCAGCAGTAGGGACAGCTCTGGGGCCAACGTCCTGACTTTC
15	TRBV5-1	.	TRBD2	TRBJ2-5	CASSLVAGGQETQYF	TGCGCCAGCAGCTTGGTAGCGGGGGGCCAAGAGACCCAGTACTTC
14	TRBV6-1	.	.	TRBJ1-1	CASSERSQDTEAFF	TGTGCCAGCAGTGAAAGGTCCCAGGACACTGAAGCTTTCTTT
14	TRBV7-2	.	.	TRBJ1-2	CASSLEAGADGYTF	TGTGCCAGCAGCTTAGAGGCAGGGGCGGATGGCTACACCTTC
15	TRBV7-9	.	.	TRBJ2-3	CASSRSLPSTDTQYF	TGTGCCAGCAGCCGGAGCTTACCGAGCACAGATACGCAGTATTTT